A few counts support the clone carrying this T cell receptor (beta chain). The antigen remains undetermined. The germline V and J ends were trimmed by 4 bases and 6 bases, with 15 bases remaining between them. Germline values: CDR1 LGHDT, CDR2 YNNKEL (reference sequence). The CDR3 spans 14 residues. Via MiXCR, TCRdb re-called the 5' RACE reads, giving one row per CDR3 protein. The top ten clones hold approximately 1% of a sample with approximately 400,000 distinct CDR3 sequences, over 15% of them seen once. The sample belongs to a study of CD8 T cells in ankylosing spondylitis. Findings of the study overall: Ankylosing spondylitis blood seemed to carry a telltale TCR beta motif made of about 8 highly homologous variants. Certain motif variants had earlier appeared in reactive arthritis synovial fluid and blood. Disease-associated clones were reportedly significantly overrepresented in matched ankylosing spondylitis synovial fluid. Clones linked with disease were CD8+ and fairly uncommon in the peripheral blood.

Sequencing used blood, either unsorted or a sorted T cell fraction (not recorded which). The sequence came from a male donor with ankylosing spondylitis. The genes are TRBV3-1 and TRBJ1-2; a possible D gene is TRBD1 (5 bases). CDR3 nucleotides: TGTGCCAGCAGCCTGTCCGGGGGGGTTGATGGCTACACCTTC. Its translation: CASSLSGGVDGYTF.